The source of this T cell receptor (beta chain) is a study of PD-L1 blockade in urothelial cancer. In germline, CDR1 is LGHNA, CDR2 YNFKEQ. Trimming removed 4 bases at V and 2 bases at J, with 24 bases between. CDR3 length: 19 residues. Regarding time point: pretreatment peripheral blood. Assay: immunoSEQ multiplex PCR; the TCRdb copy retains only in-frame clones and omits some. The repertoire consists of approximately 51,000 clones, with 86% occurring once and the leading ten covering about 20%. V and J are TRBV4-2 and TRBJ2-4; tentatively, D is TRBD2 (5 bases). The TCR originated in a man aged 55 to 70 with urothelial cancer. The sample here was PBMCs, taken around atezolizumab (anti-PD-L1) treatment. CDR3 in DNA: TGTGCCAGCAGCCCAACCGGGGTCGTGGGAGCCGGATCCAAAAACATTCAGTACTTC. As protein: CASSPTGVVGAGSKNIQYF.